Presented here are 25 T cell receptor beta chains from one specimen sequenced in a study of cytomegalovirus exposure and HLA in healthy donors. Amplification used 60 Vbeta primers and 13 Jbeta primers. Clones were read by immunoSEQ multiplex PCR, and TCRdb kept only the in-frame ones, dropping some. The sample consists of some 190,000 clones, 9.5% of them appearing once. The source material was PBMCs. All receptors come from a woman in her twenties or thirties in good health and CMV-seropositive.

This chain connects TRBV5-6 to TRBJ2-5, with D possibly being TRBD1 (6 bases). V was shortened by 0 bases and J by 4 bases, with 10 bases between the two germline ends. CDR1 and CDR2 from the germline V gene are SGHDT and YYEEEE. The CDR3 consists of 14 residues. The CDR3 here is CASSLVTGLETQYF. The CDR3, as DNA: TGTGCCAGCAGCTTGGTTACAGGGCTAGAGACCCAGTACTTC.

This chain links TRBV5-1 with TRBJ2-1; possible D gene TRBD2, 5 bases. The CDR3 sequence is 15 residues long. The germline V gene has CDR1 SGHRS and CDR2 YFSETQ. V shed 0 bases and J shed 3 bases, with 10 bases lying between them. CDR3 sequence: CASSLGGSHYNEQFF. CDR3 sequence (DNA): TGCGCCAGCAGCTTGGGAGGGAGCCACTACAATGAGCAGTTCTTC.

The chain uses TRBV6-4 and TRBJ1-1, with TRBD1 identical over 7 bases. The junction had 14 bases not matched to a gene; V was cut back by 0 bases and J by 4 bases. The CDR3 loop spans 18 amino acids. Germline CDR1 and CDR2: MRHNA and SNTAGT. CDR3 sequence reads: CASSDSREGAKRGTEAFF. Written as DNA, the CDR3 is TGTGCCAGCAGTGACTCACGGGAGGGGGCTAAAAGAGGCACTGAAGCTTTCTTT.

The V gene is TRBV2, the J gene TRBJ2-2; D may be TRBD2 (6 bases). CDR1 SNHLY and CDR2 FYNNEI come from the germline V gene. CDR3 size: 13 residues. Deletions cut 10 bases from V and 5 bases from J, with 14 bases between. For the CDR3, the DNA is TGTGCCATCTTGGGGGGAGGAACCGGGGAGCTGTTTTTT. Amino acids: CAILGGGTGELFF.

This clone has just a few counts. The chain joins TRBV30 to TRBJ1-5, with TRBD1 as a possible D gene (5 bases). The CDR3 covers 14 residues. V gave up 4 bases and J gave up 6 bases, with 16 bases separating them. Per the germline V gene, CDR1 is GTSNPN and CDR2 is SVGIG (reference sequence). The CDR3 region has the DNA TGTGCCTGGACCGCGGCAGGGAGGGGTCAGCCCCAGCATTTT. This translates into CAWTAAGRGQPQHF. Looking up the rest from reference TRBV30 and TRBJ1-5 gives the full variable domain: SQTIHQWPATLVQPVGSPLSLECTVEGTSNPNLYWYRQAAGRGLQLLFYSVGIGQISSEVPQNLSASRPQDRQFILSSKKLLLSDSGFYLCAWTAAGRGQPQHFGDGTRLSIL.

In its sample, this clone was seen a few times. The chain has TRBV9 and TRBJ2-2, with 13 bases matching TRBD2. This CDR3 spans 18 amino acids. After removal of 4 bases from V and 2 bases from J, the junction contained 8 bases not matched to a gene. In germline, CDR1 is SGDLS, CDR2 YYNGEE. CDR3 in amino acids: CASSPRTSGSYNTGELFF. In DNA, the CDR3 is TGTGCCAGCAGCCCCCGGACTAGCGGGAGCTACAACACCGGGGAGCTGTTTTTT.

CDR3 sequence (DNA): TGTGCCAGCAGCTTTGCGAGACAGGGCCATGAGCAGTTCTTC. Amino acids: CASSFARQGHEQFF. The V gene is TRBV11-2, the J gene TRBJ2-1; 7 bases map to TRBD1. In germline, CDR1 is SGHAT, CDR2 FQNNGV. This CDR3 spans 14 amino acids. V trimming: 3 bases; J trimming: 8 bases; junction bases outside the gene matches: 7.

This chain connects TRBV4-1 to TRBJ2-7; possibly TRBD2 for D (6 bases). Germline V gene sequence: CDR1 MGHRA, CDR2 YSYEKL. CDR3 length: 16 amino acids. The V and J ends lost 1 base and 1 base respectively, with 14 bases between them. CDR3 nucleotide sequence: TGCGCCAGCAGCCAAGTCGGGGGTCCGGGGTCCTACGAGCAGTACTTC. Translation: CASSQVGGPGSYEQYF.

A few counts support this clone. This chain uses TRBV5-1 with TRBJ2-1, with 11 bases fitting TRBD2. Per germline, CDR1 SGHRS and CDR2 YFSETQ. The CDR3 is 15 residues long. V shed 1 base, J shed 4 bases, and the junction held 1 base outside the gene matches. CDR3 loop: CASSLRTSGYNEQFF. CDR3 DNA sequence: TGCGCCAGCAGCTTGAGGACTAGCGGGTACAATGAGCAGTTCTTC. Full variable domain (rest looked up from reference TRBV5-1 and TRBJ2-1): KAGVTQTPRYLIKTRGQQVTLSCSPISGHRSVSWYQQTPGQGLQFLFEYFSETQRNKGNFPGRFSGRQFSNSRSEMNVSTLELGDSALYLCASSLRTSGYNEQFFGPGTRLTVL.

This clone was detected a few times. The chain joins TRBV19 to TRBJ2-5; D is perhaps TRBD2 (5 bases). The CDR3 loop spans 13 amino acids. Trimming removed 3 bases at V and 5 bases at J, with 10 bases between. Per the germline V gene, CDR1 is LNHDA and CDR2 is SQIVND (reference sequence). Written as DNA, the CDR3 is TGTGCCAGTAGTATTCGGGGTCAGGAGACCCAGTACTTC. Its translation: CASSIRGQETQYF.

The V gene is TRBV9, the J gene TRBJ2-7, with 8 positions matching TRBD2. CDR1 and CDR2 (germline): SGDLS, YYNGEE. J gave up 7 bases and V 3 bases, and 18 bases lay outside the gene matches. The CDR3 loop spans 17 amino acids. The CDR3: CASSEWGVGGGTREQYF. The CDR3 coding sequence is TGTGCCAGCAGCGAGTGGGGGGTCGGGGGGGGCACGCGTGAGCAGTACTTC.

This clone was observed a few times. CDR3: CASSSPTGTIYEQYF. CDR3 in DNA: TGTGCCAGCAGCTCGCCCACCGGGACTATCTACGAGCAGTACTTC. The chain combines TRBV5-4 with TRBJ2-7; TRBD2 agrees at 7 bases. CDR3 length equals 15 residues. The trim removed 3 bases at V and 3 bases at J, leaving 9 bases unmatched. Germline V gene lookup returns CDR1 SGHNT and CDR2 YYREEE (reference sequence).

This chain joins TRBV27 and TRBJ2-3, with 7 bases lining up with TRBD2. The trim removed 0 bases at V and 2 bases at J, leaving 8 bases unmatched. The CDR3 runs 17 residues. Germline CDR1 MNHEY, CDR2 SMNVEV (reference sequence). The CDR3 is CASSLSEHGRHTDTQYF. Written as DNA, the CDR3 is TGTGCCAGCAGTTTATCGGAGCACGGGAGGCACACAGATACGCAGTATTTT.

The genes are TRBV11-3 and TRBJ1-1; D unclear. The length of the CDR3 is 10 residues. The V end was cut by 10 bases, the J end by 4 bases, with 7 bases between. The germline gives CDR1 SGHNT, CDR2 YENEEA. The CDR3 nucleotides are TGTGCCAAGCGAAGCACTGAAGCTTTCTTT. Protein: CAKRSTEAFF.

In this sample, this clone turned up a few times. The chain combines TRBV19 with TRBJ2-1; 12 bases line up with TRBD2. The length of the CDR3 is 15 residues. J gave up 5 bases and V 3 bases, and 2 bases lay outside the gene matches. Germline V CDR1 and CDR2: LNHDA, SQIVND (reference sequence). CDR3 nucleotides: TGTGCCAGTAGTATCGGACTAGCGGGACACAATGAGCAGTTCTTC. The encoded protein is CASSIGLAGHNEQFF.

This clone was counted between two and nine times. This chain links TRBV5-4 with TRBJ1-2; D is uncertain. There are 15 residues in the CDR3. Trimming removed 0 bases from V and 3 bases from J, with 12 bases in between. The germline gives CDR1 SGHNT, CDR2 YYREEE (reference sequence). This CDR3 reads CASSLARQAHYGYTF. CDR3 coding DNA: TGTGCCAGCAGCTTGGCCCGTCAGGCCCACTATGGCTACACCTTC.

The chain combines TRBV29-1 with TRBJ2-5, with 7 nucleotides matching TRBD1. There are 13 residues in the CDR3. CDR1 SQVTM and CDR2 ANQGSEA come from the germline V gene. V was pared by 6 bases and J by 5 bases, with 9 bases of the junction left unmatched. The CDR3 DNA follows: TGCAGCGTGGGGCCAGGGGGATTCGAGACCCAGTACTTC. Protein: CSVGPGGFETQYF.

This clone has more than one count but fewer than ten. This chain links TRBV30 with TRBJ2-5; TRBD2 aligns across 7 bases. The germline CDR1 and CDR2 sequences are GTSNPN and SVGIG (reference sequence). The CDR3 is 18 residues long. J gave up 4 bases and V 0 bases, and 17 bases lay outside the gene matches. In DNA form, the CDR3 reads TGTGCCTGGAGTGTACACCCCGTCGGGAGGAGGTTTTTAGAGACCCAGTACTTC. It yields the protein CAWSVHPVGRRFLETQYF. Using reference TRBV30 and TRBJ2-5 for the parts outside the CDR3, the full variable domain is SQTIHQWPATLVQPVGSPLSLECTVEGTSNPNLYWYRQAAGRGLQLLFYSVGIGQISSEVPQNLSASRPQDRQFILSSKKLLLSDSGFYLCAWSVHPVGRRFLETQYFGPGTRLLVL.

V and J are TRBV5-1 and TRBJ2-1; 9 bases line up with TRBD1. Germline values: CDR1 SGHRS, CDR2 YFSETQ. This CDR3 has 15 amino acids. The V and J ends lost 5 bases and 3 bases, in that order; junction bases with no gene match: 6. As DNA, the CDR3 is TGCGCCAGCAGATCCGGGACAGGGAACTACAATGAGCAGTTCTTC. Translated, it gives CASRSGTGNYNEQFF.

Only a few counts were recorded for this clone. V usage is TRBV25-1 and J usage is TRBJ2-5; 15 nucleotides agree with TRBD2. Germline V lookup: CDR1 MGHDK, CDR2 SYGVNS. The length of the CDR3 is 15 residues. The ends lost 5 bases at V and 9 bases at J; junction bases unmatched: 7. The CDR3: CASSIGTSGRIPQYF. Here the CDR3 DNA reads TGTGCCAGCAGTATTGGGACTAGCGGGAGGATCCCCCAGTACTTC. The full variable domain, in which reference TRBV25-1 and TRBJ2-5 provide the parts outside the CDR3, is EADIYQTPRYLVIGTGKKITLECSQTMGHDKMYWYQQDPGMELHLIHYSYGVNSTEKGDLSSESTVSRIRTEHFPLTLESARPSHTSQYLCASSIGTSGRIPQYFGPGTRLLVL.

This sequence joins TRBV20-1 and TRBJ2-5, with D unresolved. Looked up from germline, CDR1 is DFQATT and CDR2 is SNEGSKA (reference sequence). Trimming stripped 2 bases from V and 5 bases from J, with 6 bases between. CDR3 size: 11 residues. CDR3 nucleotides: TGCAGTGCTAGATCGGGTGAGACCCAGTACTTC. Amino acids: CSARSGETQYF.

The chain recombines TRBV2 with TRBJ2-2; 8 bases are shared with TRBD2. Germline loops: CDR1 SNHLY, CDR2 FYNNEI. The V segment lost 9 bases and the J segment 5 bases; nucleotides outside the gene matches: 8. The CDR3 is 14 amino acids. The CDR3 sequence: CASQKGLGTGELFF. CDR3 nucleotide sequence: TGTGCCAGTCAGAAGGGACTAGGGACCGGGGAGCTGTTTTTT. Based on the CDR3 plus reference TRBV2 and TRBJ2-2, the full variable domain is EPEVTQTPSHQVTQMGQEVILRCVPISNHLYFYWYRQILGQKVEFLVSFYNNEISEKSEIFDDQFSVERPDGSNFTLKIRSTKLEDSAMYFCASQKGLGTGELFFGEGSRLTVL.

The V and J genes are TRBV28 and TRBJ2-5, with 7 bases lining up with TRBD1. This CDR3 contains 17 residues. V shed 2 bases and J 1 base; nucleotides not matched to a gene: 10. Germline V gene data show CDR1 as MDHEN and CDR2 as SYDVKM. Here the CDR3 DNA reads TGTGCCAGCAGTTTAAGACTACAGGGGAAGGGCCAAGAGACCCAGTACTTC. As protein: CASSLRLQGKGQETQYF.

This clone was recorded a few times. V usage is TRBV12-5 and J usage is TRBJ1-1; the D is unclear. The CDR3 extends over 14 amino acids. Looked up from germline, CDR1 is LGHNT and CDR2 is FRNRAP. Trimming cost V 6 bases and J 1 base, with 12 bases left between them. The CDR3 is CASGTSVGNTEAFF. The CDR3 DNA sequence: TGTGCTAGTGGGACTAGCGTGGGGAACACTGAAGCTTTCTTT.

This clone was counted a few times. The chain employs TRBV6-1 and TRBJ1-1; D might be TRBD1 (5 bases). Germline-derived CDR1 and CDR2 are MNHNS and SASEGT. The V end was cut by 7 bases, the J end by 0 bases, with 12 bases between. This CDR3 has 14 residues. As DNA, the CDR3 is TGTGCCAGCAAGAAGGCAGGGTTGAACACTGAAGCTTTCTTT. It is translated as CASKKAGLNTEAFF.